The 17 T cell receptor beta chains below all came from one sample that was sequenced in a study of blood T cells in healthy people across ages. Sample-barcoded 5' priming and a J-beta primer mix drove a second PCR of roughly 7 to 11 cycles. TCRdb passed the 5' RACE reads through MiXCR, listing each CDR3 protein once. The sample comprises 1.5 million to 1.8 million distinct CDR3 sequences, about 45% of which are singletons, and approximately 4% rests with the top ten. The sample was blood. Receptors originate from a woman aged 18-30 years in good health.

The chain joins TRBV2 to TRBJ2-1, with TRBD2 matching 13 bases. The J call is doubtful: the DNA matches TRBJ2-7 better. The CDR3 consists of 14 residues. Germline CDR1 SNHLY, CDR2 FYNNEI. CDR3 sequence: CASMGTSGNNEQYF. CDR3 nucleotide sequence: TGTGCCAGCATGGGGACTAGCGGGAACAATGAGCAGTACTTC.

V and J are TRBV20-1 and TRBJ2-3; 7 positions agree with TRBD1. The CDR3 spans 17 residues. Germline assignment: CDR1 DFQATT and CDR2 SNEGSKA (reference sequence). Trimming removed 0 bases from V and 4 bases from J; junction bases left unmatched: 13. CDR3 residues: CSARERSGGVIADTQYF. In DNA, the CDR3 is TGCAGTGCTAGAGAGCGTTCAGGGGGAGTGATCGCAGATACGCAGTATTTT.

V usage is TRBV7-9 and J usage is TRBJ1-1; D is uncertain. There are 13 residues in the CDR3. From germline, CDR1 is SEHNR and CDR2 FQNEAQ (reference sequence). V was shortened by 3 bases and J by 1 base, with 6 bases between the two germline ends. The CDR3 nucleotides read TGTGCCAGCAGCTTGATTACGAACACTGAAGCTTTCTTT. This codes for CASSLITNTEAFF.

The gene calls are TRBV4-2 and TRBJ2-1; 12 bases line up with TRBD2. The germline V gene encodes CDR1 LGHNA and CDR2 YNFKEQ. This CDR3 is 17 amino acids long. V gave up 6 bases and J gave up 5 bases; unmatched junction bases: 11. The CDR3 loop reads CASSRVRTSGEHNEQFF. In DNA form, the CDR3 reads TGTGCCAGCAGTCGAGTCCGGACTAGCGGGGAACACAATGAGCAGTTCTTC.

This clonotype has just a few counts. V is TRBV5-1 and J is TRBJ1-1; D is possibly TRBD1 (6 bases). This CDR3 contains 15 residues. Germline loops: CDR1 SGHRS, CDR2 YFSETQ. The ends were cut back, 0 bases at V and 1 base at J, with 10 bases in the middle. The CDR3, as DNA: TGCGCCAGCAGCTTGGATGGGACAAGGAACACTGAAGCTTTCTTT. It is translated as CASSLDGTRNTEAFF.

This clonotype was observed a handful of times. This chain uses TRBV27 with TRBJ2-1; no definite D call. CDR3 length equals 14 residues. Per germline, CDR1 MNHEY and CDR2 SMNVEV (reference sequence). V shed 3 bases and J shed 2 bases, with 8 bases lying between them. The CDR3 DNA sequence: TGTGCCAGCAGTTTCCACCCTGCCTACAATGAGCAGTTCTTC. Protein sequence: CASSFHPAYNEQFF.

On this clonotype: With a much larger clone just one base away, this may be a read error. The chain's CDR3 is CATGRDGFPYGYTF. The DNA for the CDR3 is TGTGCCACCGGCAGAGATGGTTTCCCGTATGGCTACACCTTC. The genes are TRBV15 and TRBJ1-2; D gene ambiguous. Per germline, CDR1 LNHNV and CDR2 YYDKDF (reference sequence). The CDR3 covers 14 residues.

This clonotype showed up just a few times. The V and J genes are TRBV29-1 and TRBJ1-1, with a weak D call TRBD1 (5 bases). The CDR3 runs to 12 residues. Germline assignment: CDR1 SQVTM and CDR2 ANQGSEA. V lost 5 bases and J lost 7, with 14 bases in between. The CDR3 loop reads CSVLGTGREAFF. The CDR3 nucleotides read TGCAGCGTTTTGGGGACGGGACGTGAAGCTTTCTTT. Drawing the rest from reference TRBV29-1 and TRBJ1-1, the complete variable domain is SAVISQKPSRDICQRGTSLTIQCQVDSQVTMMFWYRQQPGQSLTLIATANQGSEATYESGFVIDKFPISRPNLTFSTLTVSNMSPEDSSIYLCSVLGTGREAFFGQGTRLTVV.

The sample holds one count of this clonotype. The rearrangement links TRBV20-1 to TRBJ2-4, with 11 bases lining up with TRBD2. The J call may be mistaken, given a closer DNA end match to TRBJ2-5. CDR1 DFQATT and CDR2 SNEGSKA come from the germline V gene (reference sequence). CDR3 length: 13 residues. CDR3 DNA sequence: TGCAGTGCTAGGGGACTAGCGGTAGAGACCCAGTACTTC. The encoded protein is CSARGLAVETQYF.

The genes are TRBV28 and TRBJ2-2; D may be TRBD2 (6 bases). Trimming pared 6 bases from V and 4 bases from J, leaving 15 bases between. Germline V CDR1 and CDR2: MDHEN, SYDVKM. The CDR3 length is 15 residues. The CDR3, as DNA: TGTGCCAGCAGGTCCGCGGGGCGCGGCACCGGGGAGCTGTTTTTT. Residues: CASRSAGRGTGELFF.

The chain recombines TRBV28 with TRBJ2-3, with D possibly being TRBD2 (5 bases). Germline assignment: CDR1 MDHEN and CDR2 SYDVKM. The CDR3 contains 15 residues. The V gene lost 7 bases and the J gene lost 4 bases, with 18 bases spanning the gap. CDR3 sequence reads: CASTQRPEGADTQYF. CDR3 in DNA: TGTGCCAGCACTCAGCGCCCTGAGGGTGCAGATACGCAGTATTTT.

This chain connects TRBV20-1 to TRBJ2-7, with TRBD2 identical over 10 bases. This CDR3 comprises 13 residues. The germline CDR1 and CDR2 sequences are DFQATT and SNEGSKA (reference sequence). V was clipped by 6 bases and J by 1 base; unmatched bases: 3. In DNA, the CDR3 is TGCAGTGCCCAACTAGCGGGATCCTACGAGCAGTACTTC. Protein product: CSAQLAGSYEQYF.

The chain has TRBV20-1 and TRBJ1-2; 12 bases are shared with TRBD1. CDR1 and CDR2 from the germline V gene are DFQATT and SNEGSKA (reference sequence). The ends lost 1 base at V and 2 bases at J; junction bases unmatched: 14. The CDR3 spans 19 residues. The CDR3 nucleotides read TGCAGTGCTAGAGTTAACGACCCGGGACAGGGGGCTGCCAACTATGGCTACACCTTC. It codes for CSARVNDPGQGAANYGYTF.

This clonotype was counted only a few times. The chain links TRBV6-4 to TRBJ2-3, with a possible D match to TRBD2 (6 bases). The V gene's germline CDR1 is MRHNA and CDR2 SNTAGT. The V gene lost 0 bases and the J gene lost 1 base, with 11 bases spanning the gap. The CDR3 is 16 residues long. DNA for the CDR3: TGTGCCAGCAGTGACTCTCACGGCGGGGGCACAGATACGCAGTATTTT. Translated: CASSDSHGGGTDTQYF.

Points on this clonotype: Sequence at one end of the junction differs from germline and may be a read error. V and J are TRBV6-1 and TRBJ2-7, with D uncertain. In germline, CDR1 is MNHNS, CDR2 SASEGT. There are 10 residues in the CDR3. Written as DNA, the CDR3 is TGTACCAGTCAGGATGGCGAGCAGTACTTC. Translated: CTSQDGEQYF.

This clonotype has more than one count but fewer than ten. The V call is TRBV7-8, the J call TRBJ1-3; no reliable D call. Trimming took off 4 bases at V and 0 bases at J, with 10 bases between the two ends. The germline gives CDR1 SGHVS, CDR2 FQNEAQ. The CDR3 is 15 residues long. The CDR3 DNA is TGTGCCAGCAGCTCCCGGTCTGGCTCTGGAAACACCATATATTTT. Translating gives CASSSRSGSGNTIYF.

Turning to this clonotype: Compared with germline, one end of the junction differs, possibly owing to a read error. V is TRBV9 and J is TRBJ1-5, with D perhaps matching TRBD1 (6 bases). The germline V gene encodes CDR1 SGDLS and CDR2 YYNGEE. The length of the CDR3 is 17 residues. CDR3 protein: CASGVGMGAWSNQPQHF. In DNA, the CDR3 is TGTGCCAGCGGCGTAGGTATGGGGGCTTGGAGCAATCAGCCCCAGCATTTT.